This entry describes one T cell receptor beta chain. PCR amplification relied on 60 Vbeta primers (plus 13 Jbeta primers). This table comes from immunoSEQ multiplex PCR, and its TCRdb copy is limited to in-frame clones, with some not included. Altogether 200,000 to 250,000 clones are present, 82% being singletons, with the ten largest covering roughly 0.58%. This entry belongs to a study of cytomegalovirus exposure and HLA in healthy donors. Healthy donors of bone marrow made up the group. The V and J ends lost 0 bases and 7 bases, in that order; junction bases with no gene match: 6. Germline V lookup: CDR1 MNHEY, CDR2 SVGAGI. This CDR3 is 15 amino acids long.

The chain uses TRBV6-5 and TRBJ1-2; 9 bases align to TRBD1. This sequence originates from a woman in her thirties or forties in good health and CMV-seronegative. The sample taken for sequencing was PBMCs. The CDR3 loop is CASSYSRQGGSGYTF. The DNA of the CDR3 is TGTGCCAGCAGTTACTCACGACAGGGGGGGAGTGGCTACACCTTC.